The 27 T cell receptor beta chains reported below all come from one sample, sequenced in a study of blood T cell repertoires in COVID-19. Measured with immunoSEQ multiplex PCR; TCRdb has only the in-frame clones, and not every one. The repertoire has 250,000 to 300,000 clones, 75% to 90% of them found once; the top ten carry around 2.2%. Sequenced material: peripheral blood. These receptors were taken from a woman in her 50s who had recovered from COVID-19.

This clone showed up just a few times. The DNA of the CDR3 is TGTGCCAGCAGCAGGAGCGGGGGGCACAATGAGCAGTTCTTC. It specifies CASSRSGGHNEQFF. The V gene is TRBV6-2 or TRBV6-3, the J gene TRBJ2-1; 9 positions agree with TRBD2. Looked up from germline, CDR1 is MNHEY and CDR2 is SVGEGT. The trim removed 6 bases at V and 5 bases at J, leaving 5 bases unmatched. The length of the CDR3 is 14 residues.

This sequence joins TRBV5-1 and TRBJ1-2, with 7 bases that match TRBD1. V shed 4 bases, J shed 0 bases, and the junction held 6 bases outside the gene matches. Germline CDR1 and CDR2: SGHRS and YFSETQ. The CDR3 extends over 15 amino acids. The CDR3 DNA reads as TGCGCCAGCAGCCCGACGGGACAGACTAACTATGGCTACACCTTC. Amino acid sequence: CASSPTGQTNYGYTF.

The chain couples TRBV9 to TRBJ2-7; a possible D gene is TRBD2 (5 bases). The CDR3 sequence is 16 residues long. V lost 10 bases, J lost 0 bases, and 23 bases lay in between. Germline V gene sequence: CDR1 SGDLS, CDR2 YYNGEE. The CDR3 loop is CAYAERWEPSSYEQYF. As DNA, the CDR3 is TGTGCCTATGCAGAACGGTGGGAGCCGAGCTCCTACGAGCAGTACTTC.

The V call is TRBV5-1, the J call TRBJ2-1; TRBD1 aligns across 9 bases. CDR3 length equals 15 residues. V shed 4 bases, J shed 4 bases, and the junction held 6 bases outside the gene matches. The germline CDR1 and CDR2 sequences are SGHRS and YFSETQ. For the CDR3, the DNA is TGCGCCAGCAGCAAGGGACAGGGCGGTTACAATGAGCAGTTCTTC. Translated, it gives CASSKGQGGYNEQFF. The full variable domain, its missing parts supplied by reference TRBV5-1 and TRBJ2-1, is KAGVTQTPRYLIKTRGQQVTLSCSPISGHRSVSWYQQTPGQGLQFLFEYFSETQRNKGNFPGRFSGRQFSNSRSEMNVSTLELGDSALYLCASSKGQGGYNEQFFGPGTRLTVL.

This sequence joins TRBV2 and TRBJ2-1; no definite D call. Germline-derived CDR1 and CDR2 are SNHLY and FYNNEI. The CDR3 runs 13 residues. V was shortened by 7 bases and J by 5 bases, with 12 bases between the two germline ends. The CDR3 DNA follows: TGTGCCAGCATACGAGGTTTCGACAATGAGCAGTTCTTC. This encodes CASIRGFDNEQFF.

This sequence joins TRBV20-1 and TRBJ2-5; D gene unclear. In germline, CDR1 is DFQATT, CDR2 SNEGSKA (reference sequence). The CDR3 is 11 amino acids. V was cut by 5 bases and J by 7 bases, with 11 bases left in between. The CDR3 protein is CSAEAPGTQYF. For the CDR3, the DNA is TGCAGTGCTGAGGCCCCGGGGACCCAGTACTTC.

The chain carries TRBV14 and TRBJ2-1; 12 positions match TRBD2. Germline CDR1 is SGHDN and CDR2 is FVKESK. Trimming took 4 bases from V and 2 from J; bases not matched to a gene: 9. CDR3 size: 18 residues. The DNA of the CDR3 is TGTGCCAGCAGCCCGACTAGCGGGAGAATTTGGACCTACAATGAGCAGTTCTTC. Protein: CASSPTSGRIWTYNEQFF.

The rearrangement links TRBV19 to TRBJ1-1; no firm D call. This CDR3 has 17 residues. CDR1 is LNHDA, CDR2 SQIVND, per germline (reference sequence). Trimming shortened V by 9 bases and J by 0 bases, and 23 bases separated the two germline ends. CDR3 region: CASRPRTGLLMNTEAFF. The CDR3 DNA follows: TGTGCCAGCCGACCCCGGACCGGACTATTAATGAACACTGAAGCTTTCTTT.

This chain joins TRBV9 and TRBJ1-4; D is undetermined. This CDR3 is 14 amino acids long. V lost 2 bases and J 7 bases, leaving 12 bases between the germline ends. The germline V gene has CDR1 SGDLS and CDR2 YYNGEE. The CDR3 reads CASSVGGGSEKLFF. CDR3 coding DNA: TGTGCCAGCAGCGTTGGTGGCGGGAGTGAAAAACTGTTTTTT.

The gene calls are TRBV10-3 and TRBJ2-7, with a tentative D call TRBD2 (7 bases). This CDR3 comprises 14 residues. The germline CDR1 and CDR2 sequences are ENHRY and SYGVKD. V was clipped by 4 bases and J by 3 bases, with 13 bases between them. The CDR3 DNA reads as TGTGCCATCAGTGGGGCAGGGGAGGGCTACGAGCAGTACTTC. Its protein is CAISGAGEGYEQYF.

The chain is built from TRBV11-2 and TRBJ2-2, with 7 bases aligning to TRBD2. This CDR3 is 16 amino acids long. Trimming at V came to 4 bases and at J to 1 base, leaving 6 bases not matched to a gene. Germline CDR1 SGHAT, CDR2 FQNNGV. DNA of the CDR3: TGTGCCAGCAGCTCCCCGGGGGGACGGAACACCGGGGAGCTGTTTTTT. Amino acid sequence: CASSSPGGRNTGELFF.

The V gene is TRBV7-2, the J gene TRBJ1-6; D is ambiguous. The CDR3 spans 13 residues. V lost 4 bases and J 6 bases, leaving 7 bases between the germline ends. Germline V gene lookup returns CDR1 SGHTA and CDR2 FQGNSA. The CDR3: CASSSQRNSPLHF. The DNA for the CDR3 is TGTGCCAGCAGCTCGCAGCGTAATTCACCCCTCCACTTT.

The chain joins TRBV28 to TRBJ1-1; D may be TRBD1 (5 bases). CDR1 and CDR2 from the germline V gene are MDHEN and SYDVKM. V was clipped by 4 bases and J by 4 bases, with 13 bases between them. The CDR3 has 14 residues. The CDR3 region has the DNA TGTGCCAGCAGTTCGAGCCTGGGGGGCACTGAAGCTTTCTTT. Amino acid sequence: CASSSSLGGTEAFF.

The chain links TRBV2 to TRBJ2-1; 8 nucleotides match TRBD2. V lost 6 bases and J lost 5; bases outside the gene matches: 9. Germline V gene lookup returns CDR1 SNHLY and CDR2 FYNNEI. The CDR3 covers 15 residues. In DNA form, the CDR3 reads TGTGCCAGCAGCGCCGGGACTAGGAGTAACAATGAGCAGTTCTTC. Its translation is CASSAGTRSNNEQFF.

The chain joins TRBV3-1 (or the pseudogene TRBV3-2) to TRBJ2-1, with 9 bases identical to TRBD2. J lost 10 bases, V lost 2 bases, and 6 bases had no gene match. The CDR3 runs to 14 residues. Germline V lookup: CDR1 LGHDT, CDR2 YNNKEL (reference sequence). The CDR3 reads CASSQPSGVTEQFF. The CDR3 DNA sequence: TGTGCCAGCAGCCAACCTAGCGGGGTAACCGAGCAGTTCTTC.

This clone has a handful of counts. The chain links TRBV27 to TRBJ1-5; possibly TRBD1 for D (6 bases). CDR1 MNHEY and CDR2 SMNVEV come from the germline V gene (reference sequence). The CDR3 spans 14 residues. V gave up 6 bases and J gave up 5 bases, with 14 bases separating them. CDR3: CASSRYRVDQPQHF. The CDR3 nucleotides are TGTGCCAGCAGCCGTTACAGGGTGGATCAGCCCCAGCATTTT.

The chain recombines TRBV9 with TRBJ2-3, with 11 bases lining up with TRBD2. Germline assignment: CDR1 SGDLS and CDR2 YYNGEE. V trimming: 4 bases; J trimming: 6 bases; junction bases outside the gene matches: 10. The CDR3 contains 16 residues. The CDR3 bases are TGTGCCAGCAGCCTGGGACTAGCGGTATCACAGGATACGCAGTATTTT. Its translation: CASSLGLAVSQDTQYF.

The rearrangement links TRBV6-5 to TRBJ1-2; D is possibly TRBD1 (6 bases). Trimming stripped 0 bases from V and 6 bases from J, with 11 bases between. CDR3 length: 14 amino acids. Germline V gene lookup returns CDR1 MNHEY and CDR2 SVGAGI. This chain's CDR3 is CASSYSGRGNGYTF. The CDR3, as DNA: TGTGCCAGCAGTTACTCGGGCAGGGGTAATGGCTACACCTTC.

Only a few counts were recorded for this clone. J is TRBJ2-3 and V is TRBV30, with D possibly matching TRBD1 (6 bases). V lost 4 bases and J lost 0, with 14 bases in between. Germline values: CDR1 GTSNPN, CDR2 SVGIG (reference sequence). This CDR3 has 15 amino acids. CDR3 loop: CAWKTGQISTDTQYF. CDR3 sequence (DNA): TGTGCCTGGAAGACGGGACAAATTAGCACAGATACGCAGTATTTT.

The J gene is TRBJ2-5, the V gene TRBV12-3 or TRBV12-4; tentatively, D is TRBD2 (5 bases). The V and J ends lost 1 base and 7 bases respectively, with 10 bases between them. The CDR3 runs 13 residues. In DNA form, the CDR3 reads TGTGCCAGCAGTTTAGAACTAGATGCGACCCAGTACTTC. Its translation is CASSLELDATQYF.

The CDR3 nucleotides read TGTGCCAGCAGCTTCACAGGGGGGGGCTACGAGCAGTACTTC. Residues: CASSFTGGGYEQYF. The chain carries TRBV5-4 and TRBJ2-7; D perhaps matches TRBD1 (8 bases). V gave up 2 bases and J gave up 3 bases, with 12 bases separating them. The germline gives CDR1 SGHNT, CDR2 YYREEE (reference sequence). The CDR3 is 14 residues long.

The V gene is TRBV5-4, the J gene TRBJ1-2; 7 nucleotides match TRBD1. The CDR3 sequence is 18 residues long. Germline CDR1 reads SGHNT; CDR2 reads YYREEE (reference sequence). V shed 0 bases and J 4 bases; nucleotides not matched to a gene: 15. CDR3 bases: TGTGCCAGCAGCTTGGAGGGAGACTTTCAGGGGGTAATCTATGGCTACACCTTC. Protein product: CASSLEGDFQGVIYGYTF.

The V gene is TRBV5-3, the J gene TRBJ1-2; weak D call: TRBD1 (6 bases). TRBV5-3 is an ORF for which the function is uncertain. V was pared by 3 bases and J by 9 bases, with 12 bases between. The CDR3 consists of 12 residues. DNA of the CDR3: TGTGCCAGAAGCTCCGTACAGGGACGCTACACCTTC. This translates into CARSSVQGRYTF.

V usage is TRBV5-1 and J usage is TRBJ1-4, with D possibly TRBD1 on 5 matching bases. The CDR3 runs to 13 residues. Germline V gives CDR1 SGHRS, CDR2 YFSETQ. The ends were cut back, 0 bases at V and 12 bases at J, with 12 bases in the middle. CDR3: CASSLEGLGQLFF. The DNA for the CDR3 is TGCGCCAGCAGCTTGGAGGGGCTGGGGCAACTGTTTTTT.

V is TRBV27 and J is TRBJ2-1, with 15 bases aligning to TRBD2. CDR1 is MNHEY, CDR2 SMNVEV, per germline (reference sequence). After removal of 4 bases from V and 4 bases from J, the junction contained 11 bases not matched to a gene. The CDR3 sequence is 19 residues long. CDR3 DNA: TGTGCCAGCAGTTCCCGCAGGACTAGCGGGAGGGCCCGGTACAATGAGCAGTTCTTC. Protein: CASSSRRTSGRARYNEQFF.

V usage is TRBV5-1 and J usage is TRBJ2-2; possible D gene TRBD1, 5 bases. CDR3 length: 14 amino acids. Per the germline V gene, CDR1 is SGHRS and CDR2 is YFSETQ. Trimming pared 2 bases from V and 8 bases from J, leaving 13 bases between. CDR3 amino acids: CASSLHSPGGELFF. Written as DNA, the CDR3 is TGCGCCAGCAGCTTACATTCCCCAGGGGGGGAGCTGTTTTTT.

CDR3 nucleotides: TGTGCCAGCAGCCCCTATACCGGGACAGGTTCGGGTGGCTACACCTTC. This codes for CASSPYTGTGSGGYTF. This chain connects TRBV7-2 to TRBJ1-2; 8 bases are a match to TRBD1. Losses at the gene ends were 5 bases for V and 7 bases for J; bases not matched to a gene: 15. This CDR3 is 16 amino acids long. Germline V gives CDR1 SGHTA, CDR2 FQGNSA.